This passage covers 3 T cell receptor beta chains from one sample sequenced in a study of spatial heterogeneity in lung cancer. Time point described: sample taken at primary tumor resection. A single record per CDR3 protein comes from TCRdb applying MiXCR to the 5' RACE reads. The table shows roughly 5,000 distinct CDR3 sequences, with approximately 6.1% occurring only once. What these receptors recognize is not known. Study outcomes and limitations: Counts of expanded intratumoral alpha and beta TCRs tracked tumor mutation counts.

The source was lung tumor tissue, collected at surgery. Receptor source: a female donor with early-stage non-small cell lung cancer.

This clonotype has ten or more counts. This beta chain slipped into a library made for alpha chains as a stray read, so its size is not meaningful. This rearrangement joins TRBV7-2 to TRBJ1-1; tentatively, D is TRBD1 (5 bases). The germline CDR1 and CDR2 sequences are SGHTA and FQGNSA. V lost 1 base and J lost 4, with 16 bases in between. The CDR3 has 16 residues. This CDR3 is CASSLVAGRSGTEAFF. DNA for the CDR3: TGTGCCAGCAGCTTAGTTGCAGGGAGGTCGGGCACTGAAGCTTTCTTT.

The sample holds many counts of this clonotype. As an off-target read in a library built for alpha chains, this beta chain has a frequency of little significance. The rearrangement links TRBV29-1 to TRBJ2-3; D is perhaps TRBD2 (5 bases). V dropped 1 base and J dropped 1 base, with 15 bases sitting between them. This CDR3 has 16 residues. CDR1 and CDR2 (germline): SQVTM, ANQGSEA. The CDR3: CSVEGAERAGTDTQYF. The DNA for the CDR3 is TGCAGCGTTGAAGGGGCTGAGCGAGCGGGCACAGATACGCAGTATTTT.

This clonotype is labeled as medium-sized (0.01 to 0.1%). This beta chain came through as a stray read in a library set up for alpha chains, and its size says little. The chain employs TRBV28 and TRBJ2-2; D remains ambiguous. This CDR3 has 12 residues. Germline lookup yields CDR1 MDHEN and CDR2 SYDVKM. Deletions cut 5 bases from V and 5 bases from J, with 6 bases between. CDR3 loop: CASSPVTGELFF. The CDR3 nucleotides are TGTGCCAGCAGTCCCGTGACCGGGGAGCTGTTTTTT.